The clone carrying this T cell receptor (beta chain) was counted only a few times. This specimen belongs to a study of Tregs in tolerant kidney transplant recipients. Germline V lookup: CDR1 KGHSH, CDR2 LQKENI. The J segment lost 6 bases and the V segment lost 4 bases, leaving 6 bases of the junction unmatched. This CDR3 comprises 14 residues. Measured with immunoSEQ multiplex PCR; TCRdb has only the in-frame clones, and not every one. The table includes tens of thousands of clones, about 88% detected once. The chain has TRBV18 and TRBJ1-1, with 9 bases identical to TRBD1. The sample here was CD4+ T cells from blood, taken before the transplant. The receptor was isolated from a human donor who received a combined kidney and bone marrow transplant. CDR3 amino acids: CASSQDRGKAEAFF. The CDR3 bases are TGTGCCAGCTCACAGGACAGGGGAAAGGCTGAAGCTTTCTTT.